What follows describes a single T cell receptor (beta chain). This clonotype has more than one count but fewer than ten. No qualities accompany the bases; no much larger clone lies one base away. The sample's treatment or condition, from its label and the paper: live attenuated yellow fever vaccine strain. PBMCs were isolated from peripheral blood using a standard Ficoll-Paque protocol. Epitope-specific CD8 T cells were sorted using a dextramer loaded with the yellow fever NS4B epitope peptide, with anti-CD3 and anti-CD8 staining. TriZol was used to extract RNA from bulk PBMCs, CD4 and CD8 fractions, and dextramer-positive and dextramer-negative fractions. CDR1 and CDR2 are read off the germline V gene as SGHDN and FVKESK. Germline trimming amounts to 4 bases on V and 7 bases on J, with 7 as the count of junction bases outside the gene matches. Measured from the cysteine to the phenylalanine, the CDR3 is 15 residues long. Only the CDR3 DNA is retained, 45 bases long and in frame from the first base.

The sample originates from a study of T cells after yellow fever vaccination (dated by TCRdb to 2018 to 2020). Some background on the complete study: The SMART-Seq v4 Ultra Low Input RNA kit was used to prepare libraries from fractions with low cell numbers. The cohort comprised two healthy male donors, one aged 18 to 30 and one aged 30 to 39 years. To follow T-cell clones before and after primary and booster YFV17D yellow fever vaccination, bulk TCR alpha and beta repertoires were sequenced over time. Bulk PBMC replicates and cell subsets were isolated from blood drawn at multiple timepoints before and after both primary and secondary immunization. The study at large found these results: Most clones expanded after primary vaccination (approximately 95% of CD4 and 88% of CD8) were re-detected after the booster, suggesting that broad memory maintenance occurred. The secondary T-cell response was found to be weaker but faster than the primary response, with a peak reached on day 5 rather than on day 15. Computational filtering was required because FACS-sorted repertoires could contain abundant contaminating clonotypes from the bulk population. A small fraction of clonotypes appeared in both the CD4 and CD8 compartments, likely as a result of convergent recombination. Only a couple of donors were included in the study, so the extent to which the findings can be generalized is limited.

Synthesis of TCR cDNA relied on 5'RACE template switching, a step that introduced a universal primer site along with unique molecular identifiers. Priming for cDNA synthesis came from both the TCR alpha and TCR beta constant segments. Library amplification involved two PCR steps, and the second step added sample barcodes and sequencing adapters. Libraries were sequenced on Illumina HiSeq 2500 (2x100 bp) or NovaSeq (2x150 bp). Turning to the authors' computational methods: MIGEC handled demultiplexing of reads and collapsing into UMI consensus sequences, while MiXCR performed V(D)J alignment. Using edgeR on replicate PBMC samples, clonotypes were called vaccine-responding if FDR was below 0.01 and the log2 fold change was above 5 up to day 15. Each bulk clonotype received a CD4 or CD8 identity based on whether the sequenced CD4 or CD8 repertoire contained that clonotype at higher abundance. Clonotypes enriched at least 10-fold in dextramer-positive versus dextramer-negative fractions were classed as NS4B-specific, and CD4-biased clonotypes were left out. TCRdb trimmed public reads at Q25 via fastp, called clones via MiXCR and kept in-frame beta chains. Rows merge per CDR3 protein into single entries with the most common DNA and genes. TCRdb's processing, not the authors' own work, is the source of the V and J calls. The sample data list 50,000 to 65,000 distinct CDR3 sequences, and 6.6% of these were observed just once. The top ten constitute more than 20% of the sample.

The sequence links TRBV14 to TRBJ2-1; 10 bases in the middle match TRBD2. The starting material was CD8+ T cells not binding an NS4B(214-222) dextramer, sorted from PBMCs, obtained more than 35 days after the first yellow fever vaccination. In light of the paper, this sample's cell subset or site label describes: NS4B epitope dextramer-negative CD8 T cells. This sequence originates from a man younger than 30 who received the YFV17D yellow fever vaccine. The DNA sequence follows: TGTGCCAGCAGCCCCTCTAGCGGGGGCGGTAATGAGCAGTTCTTC. It is translated as CASSPSSGGGNEQFF.